This entry lists 23 T cell receptor beta chains sequenced from one sample in a study of cytomegalovirus exposure and HLA in healthy donors. Primers included in the PCR were 60 Vbeta and 13 Jbeta primers. Libraries were prepared by immunoSEQ multiplex PCR; TCRdb keeps only in-frame clonotypes and omits some of them. The table shows 50,000 to 65,000 clones, with 60% to 80% occurring only once. The sample taken for sequencing was PBMCs. The source is a woman between 35 and 50 years old in good health and CMV-seropositive.

The rearrangement joins TRBV19 to TRBJ2-7; TRBD2 matches at 13 bases. From germline, CDR1 is LNHDA and CDR2 SQIVND (reference sequence). CDR3 length: 17 amino acids. V was pared by 3 bases and J by 3 bases, with 8 bases of the junction left unmatched. In nucleotides, the CDR3 is TGTGCCAGTAGTATGGAGACTAGCGGGGGGTTGGACTACGAGCAGTACTTC. Its translation: CASSMETSGGLDYEQYF.

This rearrangement joins TRBV6-4 to TRBJ1-1; no reliable D call. V gave up 6 bases and J gave up 7 bases, with 12 bases separating them. Germline lookup yields CDR1 MRHNA and CDR2 SNTAGT. The CDR3 is made up of 12 amino acids. For the CDR3, the DNA is TGTGCCAGCAGCCCCGAGGTAGATGAAGCTTTCTTT. Translating gives CASSPEVDEAFF.

V is TRBV10-3 and J is TRBJ2-7; a possible D gene is TRBD2 (5 bases). Trimming shortened V by 4 bases and J by 3 bases, and 13 bases separated the two germline ends. CDR1 and CDR2 from the germline V gene are ENHRY and SYGVKD. The CDR3 runs 14 residues. CDR3 DNA sequence: TGTGCCATCAGTGCGGCGGACTCTCTCTACGAGCAGTACTTC. As protein: CAISAADSLYEQYF.

This clone has just a few counts. The chain joins TRBV27 to TRBJ2-6, with D perhaps matching TRBD1 (5 bases). Germline CDR1 MNHEY, CDR2 SMNVEV (reference sequence). The CDR3 runs to 15 residues. V dropped 5 bases and J dropped 2 bases, with 10 bases sitting between them. CDR3 DNA: TGTGCCAGCAGTGTACAGGTCGCTGGGGCCAACGTCCTGACTTTC. Protein sequence: CASSVQVAGANVLTF.

The CDR3 DNA sequence: TGCGCCAGCAGCACCCGCGGGGGAGAGACCCAGTACTTC. Translated: CASSTRGGETQYF. V usage is TRBV5-1 and J usage is TRBJ2-5, with TRBD2 identical over 7 bases. The trim removed 4 bases at V and 4 bases at J, leaving 4 bases unmatched. Germline lookup yields CDR1 SGHRS and CDR2 YFSETQ. CDR3 length: 13 residues.

The CDR3 DNA follows: TGTGCCAGCAGCTTAATGGCAGGGGGTTCGGAGACCCAGTACTTC. Amino acids: CASSLMAGGSETQYF. The chain links TRBV11-3 to TRBJ2-5, with 7 bases identical to TRBD1. This CDR3 contains 15 residues. Germline V gives CDR1 SGHNT, CDR2 YENEEA. V shed 2 bases and J 5 bases; nucleotides not matched to a gene: 8.

V is TRBV10-3 and J is TRBJ2-7; 7 nucleotides line up with TRBD1. The V and J ends lost 10 bases and 5 bases, in that order; junction bases with no gene match: 8. Germline CDR1 is ENHRY and CDR2 is SYGVKD. This CDR3 is 12 amino acids long. The CDR3 DNA follows: TGTGCCACCCGACAGGGTTGGGACGAGCAGTACTTC. Amino acid sequence: CATRQGWDEQYF.

In its sample, this clone was seen a few times. The V gene is TRBV11-2, the J gene TRBJ1-1; D unclear. Trimming removed 5 bases from V and 1 base from J, with 8 bases in between. The CDR3 covers 13 residues. Germline V gene lookup returns CDR1 SGHAT and CDR2 FQNNGV. This chain's CDR3 is CASSQTRNTEAFF. The CDR3 DNA reads as TGTGCCAGCAGCCAGACAAGGAACACTGAAGCTTTCTTT.

The rearrangement uses TRBV28 and TRBJ2-7, with 8 nucleotides matching TRBD1. V lost 4 bases and J lost 3; bases outside the gene matches: 11. This CDR3 is built from 16 residues. In germline, CDR1 is MDHEN, CDR2 SYDVKM. The CDR3 reads CASSSLPGQGYYEQYF. In DNA form, the CDR3 reads TGTGCCAGCAGTTCCCTCCCAGGACAGGGATACTACGAGCAGTACTTC.

This clone was counted a few times. This chain joins TRBV27 and TRBJ1-5; 9 bases match TRBD1. The CDR3 runs 15 residues. Unmatched junction bases numbered 3, after V lost 2 bases and J lost 4 bases. CDR1 MNHEY and CDR2 SMNVEV come from the germline V gene (reference sequence). CDR3 DNA sequence: TGTGCCAGCAGTTTAGCACAGGGGGCGAATCAGCCCCAGCATTTT. Translated: CASSLAQGANQPQHF.

The chain joins TRBV13 to TRBJ2-7; no definite D call. Germline V gives CDR1 PRHDT, CDR2 FYEKMQ (reference sequence). The ends were cut back, 5 bases at V and 2 bases at J, with 4 bases in the middle. The CDR3 consists of 11 residues. CDR3 sequence reads: CASSDTYEQYF. The CDR3 nucleotides are TGTGCCAGCAGCGACACCTACGAGCAGTACTTC.

A single count supports this clone. The V call is TRBV5-1, the J call TRBJ1-1, with a tentative D call TRBD1 (6 bases). Germline CDR1 is SGHRS and CDR2 is YFSETQ. V dropped 4 bases and J dropped 0 bases, with 13 bases sitting between them. The CDR3 extends over 15 amino acids. The CDR3 protein is CASSIRQALNTEAFF. Written as DNA, the CDR3 is TGCGCCAGCAGCATACGACAGGCTCTGAACACTGAAGCTTTCTTT.

The J gene is TRBJ1-2, the V gene TRBV6-6, with TRBD1 identical over 7 bases. Germline V lookup: CDR1 MNHNY, CDR2 SVGAGI (reference sequence). The CDR3 consists of 13 residues. V trimming: 6 bases; J trimming: 7 bases; junction bases outside the gene matches: 8. The CDR3 is CASSPEGAGGYTF. CDR3 nucleotides: TGTGCCAGCAGCCCAGAGGGGGCAGGTGGCTACACCTTC.

The rearrangement joins TRBV2 to TRBJ1-4, with D hard to call. The CDR3 covers 15 residues. CDR1 SNHLY and CDR2 FYNNEI come from the germline V gene. V lost 5 bases and J lost 5, with 15 bases in between. The CDR3 here is CASSPASFSNEKLFF. CDR3 nucleotides: TGTGCCAGCAGTCCTGCCAGTTTTTCGAATGAAAAACTGTTTTTT.

The chain joins TRBV21-1 to TRBJ1-2. TRBV21-1 is an annotated pseudogene. This CDR3 has 16 residues. The CDR3, as DNA: TGTGCCAGCAGCAAAGGCCCATACCCGGGTGACTATGGCTACACCTTC. Protein sequence: CASSKGPYPGDYGYTF.

Comment on this clone: Other DNA sequences in this specimen translate into the identical CDR3. The chain employs TRBV29-1 and TRBJ1-2; the match to TRBD1 covers 9 bases. The CDR3 has 13 residues. Trimming cost V 5 bases and J 4 bases; bases outside gene matches: 5. Germline V gene data show CDR1 as SQVTM and CDR2 as ANQGSEA. CDR3: CSVQTGGGYGYTF. The CDR3 DNA sequence: TGCAGCGTTCAGACAGGGGGGGGCTATGGCTACACCTTC.

Here the CDR3 reads CASRDTGEVIQYF. The DNA for the CDR3 is TGTGCCAGTAGGGACACAGGGGAGGTCATTCAGTACTTC. This chain joins TRBV19 and TRBJ2-4; maybe TRBD1 (7 bases). This CDR3 comprises 13 residues. V lost 6 bases to trimming and J lost 9 bases, with 15 bases between them. Germline V gene data show CDR1 as LNHDA and CDR2 as SQIVND (reference sequence).

The sample holds a few counts of this clone. The CDR3 region has the DNA TGTGCCAGCTCATCAACTAATCCGGGACTAGCGGGGCATGAGCAGTTCTTC. It is translated as CASSSTNPGLAGHEQFF. The chain links TRBV18 to TRBJ2-1, with TRBD2 matching 13 bases. CDR1 and CDR2 (germline): KGHSH, LQKENI. The CDR3 is 17 amino acids. V lost 5 bases to trimming and J lost 8 bases; unmatched junction nucleotides: 12.

J is TRBJ2-3 and V is TRBV5-5; D is unclear. Germline CDR1 SGHKS, CDR2 YYEKEE (reference sequence). V shed 3 bases and J shed 2 bases, with 4 bases lying between them. The CDR3 has 12 residues. As DNA, the CDR3 is TGTGCCAGCAGCTATCTCACAGATACGCAGTATTTT. Amino acids: CASSYLTDTQYF.

The genes are TRBV2 and TRBJ1-2; D call uncertain. The V end was cut by 7 bases, the J end by 2 bases, with 5 bases between. Per germline, CDR1 SNHLY and CDR2 FYNNEI. The CDR3 is made up of 11 amino acids. The CDR3 reads CASTPNYGYTF. CDR3 nucleotide sequence: TGTGCCAGCACCCCGAACTATGGCTACACCTTC.

V usage is TRBV10-2 and J usage is TRBJ1-1, with D possibly matching TRBD1 (6 bases). This CDR3 has 11 residues. V was cut by 4 bases and J by 10 bases, with 10 bases left in between. Germline assignment: CDR1 WSHSY and CDR2 SAAADI. CDR3 region: CASSGQGRAFF. In DNA, the CDR3 is TGCGCCAGCAGTGGGCAGGGGCGAGCTTTCTTT.

The chain employs TRBV4-2 and TRBJ2-6; perhaps TRBD2 as D (5 bases). Germline lookup yields CDR1 LGHNA and CDR2 YNFKEQ. The CDR3 is 15 residues long. Trimming stripped 4 bases from V and 0 bases from J, with 7 bases between. The CDR3 loop reads CASSPTSSGANVLTF. For the CDR3, the DNA is TGTGCCAGCAGCCCTACTAGCTCTGGGGCCAACGTCCTGACTTTC.

This clone was recorded once. The CDR3 sequence: CASSIRGEQYF. CDR3 DNA: TGTGCCAGCAGCATCAGAGGCGAGCAGTACTTC. V gene TRBV11-2 combines with J gene TRBJ2-7; no clear D. CDR1 and CDR2 from the germline V gene are SGHAT and FQNNGV. The CDR3 covers 11 residues. V shed 5 bases and J shed 6 bases, with 8 bases lying between them.